This T cell receptor (beta chain) was found in a study of T cells in localized non-small cell lung cancer. In this sample, this clone turned up once. Produced via immunoSEQ multiplex PCR; TCRdb's table is partial and in-frame only. The sample consists of tens of thousands of clones, roughly four fifths of them appearing once. V gave up 7 bases and J gave up 5 bases, with 19 bases separating them. The CDR3 sequence is 14 residues long. In germline, CDR1 is SGHRS, CDR2 YFSETQ. Sequencing was performed on peripheral blood, taken before any cancer treatment. This clonotype was sampled from a female donor older than 55 with stage I lung adenocarcinoma. The chain has TRBV5-1 and TRBJ2-7, with D perhaps assigned TRBD1 or TRBD2 (7 bases each). CDR3 nucleotides: TGCGCCAGCCGCACAGGGGAGGGAGTCCACGAGCAGTACTTC. It specifies CASRTGEGVHEQYF.